This T cell receptor (beta chain) was found in a study of CD8 T cells in Susac syndrome. Whole-study context: The sequenced Susac syndrome patients included more than five who had clinically active disease and 8 or 9 who were in remission.

Deletions cut 5 bases from V and 6 bases from J, with 11 bases between. This CDR3 region has 13 residues. Germline values: CDR1 MNHEY, CDR2 SMNVEV (reference sequence). With random hexamers, reverse transcription was performed on about 0.5 to 1 ug of RNA. Amplification of TCR beta CDR3 used immunoSEQ multiplex PCR across 54 Vbeta and 13 Jbeta. TCRdb analysed the immunoSEQ multiplex PCR reads with MiXCR anew, one entry per CDR3 protein. The table records about 180,000 distinct CDR3 sequences, roughly 95% of them present only once. Under recently defined diagnostic criteria, the patients with Susac syndrome qualified as having definite or probable disease. Negative magnetic isolation gave CD8+ and CD4+ cells; FACS enriched CD8+ TEMRA.

The receptor was derived from a human donor with Susac syndrome. Sequencing was done on a sample of CD4+ T cells from PBMCs. The chain carries TRBV27 and TRBJ1-5; weak D call: TRBD1 (5 bases). The CDR3 protein is CASSDQGGQPQHF. For the CDR3, the DNA is TGTGCCAGCAGTGACCAGGGAGGTCAGCCCCAGCATTTT.